The rows below give T cell receptor beta chains drawn from one sample of a study of blood T cell repertoires in COVID-19. The assay was immunoSEQ multiplex PCR, and TCRdb's table has in-frame clones only and misses some. The repertoire holds some 80,000 clones, with 81% as singletons. The sequencing sample was made of peripheral blood. The receptors were gathered from a man older than 75 with acute or convalescent COVID-19. The CDR3 runs from the conserved cysteine through the conserved F or W. The D gene is left open where the match is weak. Expanded clones are given a class, and other clones once, few, many or no size at all.

.	TRBV29-1	TRBJ2-7	.	CSVEGGDYEQYF	TGCAGCGTTGAAGGGGGGGACTACGAGCAGTACTTC
.	TRBV9	TRBJ1-6	.	CASSVAENLYNSPLHF	TGTGCCAGCAGCGTAGCAGAAAATCTCTATAATTCACCCCTCCACTTT
.	TRBV4-3	TRBJ1-2	TRBD1	CASSQDSGQGAGYTF	TGCGCCAGCAGCCAAGATTCGGGACAGGGTGCCGGCTACACCTTC
.	TRBV29-1	TRBJ1-2	.	CSVDSGYTF	TGCAGCGTTGATAGTGGCTACACCTTC
.	TRBV10-3	TRBJ1-1	.	CAIRAWGGSMNTEAFF	TGTGCCATCAGGGCGTGGGGGGGGAGCATGAACACTGAAGCTTTCTTT
once	TRBV5-1	TRBJ2-2	TRBD2	CASSASGDTGELFF	TGCGCCAGCAGCGCCAGCGGGGACACCGGGGAGCTGTTTTTT
.	TRBV5-1	TRBJ2-1	TRBD1	CASSPTGTGNNEQFF	TGCGCCAGCAGCCCTACCGGGACAGGCAACAATGAGCAGTTCTTC
.	TRBV6-2/TRBV6-3	TRBJ2-1	.	CASSYSSSTGNEQFF	TGTGCCAGCAGTTACTCGAGCAGTACAGGCAATGAGCAGTTCTTC
.	TRBV11-2	TRBJ1-2	TRBD1	CASSSTTGGYGYTF	TGTGCCAGCAGCTCTACGACAGGGGGCTATGGCTACACCTTC
.	TRBV6-1	TRBJ1-5	TRBD1	CASSDTGQGHQPQHF	TGTGCCAGCAGTGATACGGGACAGGGGCATCAGCCCCAGCATTTT
.	TRBV5-4	TRBJ2-1	.	CASSLGQGGINEQFF	TGTGCCAGCAGCCTAGGGCAGGGAGGTATTAATGAGCAGTTCTTC
once	TRBV27	TRBJ2-1	TRBD2	CASSPGLAGYNEQFF	TGTGCCAGCAGTCCAGGACTAGCGGGTTACAATGAGCAGTTCTTC
.	TRBV28	TRBJ2-7	.	CASSPSAGFYPYEQYF	TGTGCCAGCAGTCCATCCGCCGGGTTCTATCCCTACGAGCAGTACTTC
.	TRBV10-3	TRBJ1-3	.	CAISAVGNTIYF	TGTGCCATCAGTGCAGTTGGAAACACCATATATTTT
.	TRBV5-5	TRBJ1-2	.	CASRGLGGLDYGYTF	TGTGCCAGCAGAGGGTTGGGGGGTCTCGACTATGGCTACACCTTC
few	TRBV18	TRBJ2-7	.	CASSFGTYEQYF	TGTGCCAGCTCCTTCGGGACCTACGAGCAGTACTTC
few	TRBV4-1	TRBJ2-1	.	CASSQGSGGLREQFF	TGCGCCAGCAGCCAGGGTAGCGGTGGGCTGAGGGAGCAGTTCTTC
.	TRBV2	TRBJ2-5	TRBD1	CASSAGTGGHQETQYF	TGTGCCAGCAGCGCCGGGACAGGGGGCCATCAAGAGACCCAGTACTTC
.	TRBV28	TRBJ2-2	.	CASSFETSNTGELFF	TGTGCCAGCAGTTTTGAGACTTCTAACACCGGGGAGCTGTTTTTT
.	TRBV5-6	TRBJ2-3	TRBD1	CASSEGDRGETQYF	TGTGCCAGCAGCGAAGGGGACAGAGGGGAGACGCAGTATTTT
.	TRBV28	TRBJ2-7	.	CASSPGGTALYEQYF	TGTGCCAGCAGTCCCGGAGGGACAGCCTTATACGAGCAGTACTTC
few	TRBV27	TRBJ2-7	TRBD2	CASSGKAGYSYEQYF	TGTGCCAGCAGTGGTAAAGCGGGGTACTCCTACGAGCAGTACTTC
.	TRBV4-1	TRBJ1-5	TRBD1	CASSQGGQGRSNQPQHF	TGCGCCAGCAGCCAAGGCGGACAGGGTCGGAGCAATCAGCCCCAGCATTTT
.	TRBV28	TRBJ2-7	TRBD1	CASSLPGQGGYEQYF	TGTGCCAGCAGTCTTCCGGGACAGGGGGGGTACGAGCAGTACTTC
.	TRBV2	TRBJ1-3	.	CASGQFGRGNTIYF	TGTGCCAGCGGCCAGTTCGGCAGGGGAAACACCATATATTTT
.	TRBV7-6	TRBJ2-2	.	CASSLSNRGRAGELFF	TGTGCCAGCAGCTTAAGTAATCGGGGGAGAGCCGGGGAGCTGTTTTTT
.	TRBV7-8	TRBJ2-7	.	CASSRTNSYEQYF	TGTGCCAGCAGCCGGACTAATTCCTACGAGCAGTACTTC
few	TRBV27	TRBJ1-2	.	CASRETANYGYTF	TGTGCCAGCAGAGAGACAGCTAACTATGGCTACACCTTC